The present TCR beta chain was sequenced within a study of blood T cells in healthy people across ages. It was with a sample-barcoded 5' primer and a J-beta primer mix that a second PCR of roughly 7 to 11 cycles was run. A template-switch adaptor containing 12 random nucleotides labeled each cDNA molecule. Each CDR3 protein is one row after TCRdb ran MiXCR on the 5' RACE reads. The table includes 1.5 million to 2 million distinct CDR3 sequences, around 50% detected once. V was clipped by 6 bases and J by 5 bases, with 20 bases between them. CDR3 length: 16 residues. The V gene's germline CDR1 is MNHEY and CDR2 SMNVEV (reference sequence). This clonotype has only a few counts.

The source material was blood. This clonotype was obtained from a woman between 35 and 50 years old in good health. The chain has TRBV27 and TRBJ2-1, with TRBD1 as a possible D gene (5 bases). CDR3 in amino acids: CASRLDGSMGHNEQFF. CDR3 DNA sequence: TGTGCCAGCAGACTGGACGGATCAATGGGGCACAATGAGCAGTTCTTC.